The 5 T cell receptor beta chains given below trace back to one sample, sequenced in a study of neoadjuvant anti-PD-1 for oral cavity cancer. Regarding time point: after neoadjuvant nivolumab, at surgical resection. Clones were read by immunoSEQ multiplex PCR, and TCRdb kept only the in-frame ones, dropping some. In the table there are fewer than 8,000 clones, 62% of which are singletons. The specimen comprised PBMCs, sampled after nivolumab (anti-PD-1) treatment. These TCRs come from a person between 35 and 79 years old with oral cavity squamous cell carcinoma.

CDR3 sequence: CASSLGPGDQYNEQFF. The CDR3 coding sequence is TGTGCCAGCAGCTTGGGACCCGGGGACCAATACAATGAGCAGTTCTTC. The genes are TRBV5-4 and TRBJ2-1; D is tentatively TRBD1 or TRBD2 (5 bases each). The germline V gene has CDR1 SGHNT and CDR2 YYREEE (reference sequence). The CDR3 extends over 16 amino acids. V gave up 0 bases and J gave up 4 bases, with 14 bases separating them.

The chain links TRBV7-8 to TRBJ1-5; the match to TRBD1 covers 8 bases. J lost 5 bases, V lost 2 bases, and 5 bases had no gene match. CDR3 length equals 15 residues. Germline assignment: CDR1 SGHVS and CDR2 FQNEAQ. The CDR3 DNA is TGTGCCAGCAGCTTAAGGACAGGGACGGATCAGCCCCAGCATTTT. The encoded protein is CASSLRTGTDQPQHF.

This clone has a handful of counts. The chain employs TRBV7-2 and TRBJ1-2, with 7 bases aligning to TRBD1. Unmatched junction bases numbered 13, after V lost 5 bases and J lost 7 bases. The CDR3 has 15 residues. Germline V gene lookup returns CDR1 SGHTA and CDR2 FQGNSA. CDR3 loop: CASSPTTGTLAGYTF. CDR3 coding DNA: TGTGCCAGCAGCCCAACGACAGGGACTCTTGCTGGCTACACCTTC. Full variable domain (missing parts from reference TRBV7-2 and TRBJ1-2): GAGVSQSPSNKVTEKGKDVELRCDPISGHTALYWYRQSLGQGLEFLIYFQGNSAPDKSGLPSDRFSAERTGGSVSTLTIQRTQQEDSAVYLCASSPTTGTLAGYTFGSGTRLTVV.

The chain combines TRBV6-1 with TRBJ1-1, with D perhaps matching TRBD1 (6 bases). V lost 6 bases and J 11 bases, leaving 10 bases between the germline ends. The CDR3 is 10 residues long. CDR1 is MNHNS, CDR2 SASEGT, per germline. The CDR3, as DNA: TGTGCCAGCAGACAGGGAGAGGCTTTCTTT. Protein: CASRQGEAFF.

V and J are TRBV10-1 and TRBJ1-3, with 9 bases lining up with TRBD1. Trimming removed 8 bases from V and 2 bases from J; junction bases left unmatched: 10. This CDR3 has 16 residues. The germline V gene encodes CDR1 WNHNN and CDR2 SYGVQD (reference sequence). The CDR3 nucleotides read TGCGCCAGCCTTTCCCGGGACAGGGAAACTGGAAACACCATATATTTT. Residues: CASLSRDRETGNTIYF.